This TCR beta chain was recovered during a study of T cell clones after liver transplantation. Whole-study findings and limits: Donor-reactive sequences fell more than third party-reactive ones, suggesting partial deletion.

The table came from immunoSEQ multiplex PCR; TCRdb's copy has only in-frame clones and leaves some out. The table includes fewer than 65,000 clones, roughly 71% detected once. The CDR3 extends over 13 amino acids. CDR1 and CDR2 from the germline V gene are WSHSY and SAAADI. Losses at the gene ends were 7 bases for V and 7 bases for J; bases not matched to a gene: 6. Remarks on this clone: The antigen is unknown.

Here the sequenced sample was CD4+ T cells from blood, taken at the 22-month timepoint. The receptor comes from a human patient who received a liver transplant. Some of the T cells may derive from the graft donor. V usage is TRBV10-2 and J usage is TRBJ1-4; 7 bases agree with TRBD1. This CDR3 is CASTRGGGEKLFF. The CDR3 coding sequence is TGCGCCAGCACGCGAGGGGGCGGTGAAAAACTGTTTTTT.